This T cell receptor beta chain came from a study of blood T cell repertoires in COVID-19. Study in general: T cells, B-cell-depleted T cells, or PBMCs provided the cDNA or gDNA that served as material.

Clones were sequenced by immunoSEQ multiplex PCR, and TCRdb holds only the in-frame ones, with some missing. The table includes roughly 70,000 clones, roughly 71% detected once. This CDR3 has 15 amino acids. The germline gives CDR1 SGHTA, CDR2 FQGNSA. V gave up 3 bases and J gave up 3 bases, with 12 bases separating them. The J gene is TRBJ2-1, the V gene TRBV7-2; D perhaps matches TRBD2 (6 bases). The clonotype was recovered from a man aged 55 to 69 with COVID-19, enrolled during active disease. Sample: peripheral blood. Here the CDR3 DNA reads TGTGCCAGCAGCTTGGGGAGAGCGGGCTACAATGAGCAGTTCTTC. It specifies CASSLGRAGYNEQFF.